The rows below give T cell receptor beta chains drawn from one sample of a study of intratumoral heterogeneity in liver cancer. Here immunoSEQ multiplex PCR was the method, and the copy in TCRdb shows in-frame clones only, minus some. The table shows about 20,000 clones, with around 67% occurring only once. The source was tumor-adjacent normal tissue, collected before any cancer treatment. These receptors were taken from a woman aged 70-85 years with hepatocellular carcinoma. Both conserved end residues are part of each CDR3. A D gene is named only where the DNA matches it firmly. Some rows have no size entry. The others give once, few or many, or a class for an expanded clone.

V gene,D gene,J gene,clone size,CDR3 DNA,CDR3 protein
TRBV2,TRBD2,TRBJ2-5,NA,TGTGCCAGCAGTCCCGGGGGGTCGGAGACCCAGTACTTC,CASSPGGSETQYF
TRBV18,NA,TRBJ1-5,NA,TGTGCCAGCTCACTGTTCTCCAAGGTCGGCAATCAGCCCCAGCATTTT,CASSLFSKVGNQPQHF
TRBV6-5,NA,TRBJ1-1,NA,TGTGCCAGCAGTTACTCCTTGAAGGGGAACACTGAAGCTTTCTTT,CASSYSLKGNTEAFF
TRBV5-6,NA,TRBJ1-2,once,TGTGCCAGCAGCTTGGCCCTCCGGAACTATGGCTACACCTTC,CASSLALRNYGYTF
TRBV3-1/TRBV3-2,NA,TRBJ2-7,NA,TGTGCCAGCAGCCAGTATCACAGTTCCTACGAGCAGTACTTC,CASSQYHSSYEQYF
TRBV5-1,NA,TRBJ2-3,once,TGCGCCAGCAGTTACACTACCACAGATACGCAGTATTTT,CASSYTTTDTQYF
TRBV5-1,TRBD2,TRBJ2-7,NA,TGCGCCAGCAGCTTTGGGACTAGCGGTGTTTTAGACGAGCAGTACTTC,CASSFGTSGVLDEQYF
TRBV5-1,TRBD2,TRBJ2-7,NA,TGCGCCAGCAGCTTGACTAGCGGGAGAGCATCCTACGAGCAGTACTTC,CASSLTSGRASYEQYF
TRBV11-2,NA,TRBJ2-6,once,TGTGCCAGCAGCCCTTACGGGGCTGGGGCCAACGTCCTGACTTTC,CASSPYGAGANVLTF
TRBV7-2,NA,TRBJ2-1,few,TGTGCCAGCAGCTCCGGGGCAGGCGGCGATGAGCAGTTCTTC,CASSSGAGGDEQFF
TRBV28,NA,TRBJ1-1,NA,TGTGCCAGCAGTTCCAGATGGAGGAACACTGAAGCTTTCTTT,CASSSRWRNTEAFF
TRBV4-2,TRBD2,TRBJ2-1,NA,TGTGCCAGCAGCCAAGCCATTTCAGCGGGAAGGACCTACAATGAGCAGTTCTTC,CASSQAISAGRTYNEQFF
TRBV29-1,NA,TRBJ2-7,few,TGCAGCGTTGGGGACCCGGGCGAGCAGTACTTC,CSVGDPGEQYF
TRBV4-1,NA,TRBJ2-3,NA,TGCGCCAGCAGCCAAGGGGGGGGCCTTAGCACAGATACGCAGTATTTT,CASSQGGGLSTDTQYF
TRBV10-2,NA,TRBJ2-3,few,TGCGCCAGCAGTGGCCAGACAGATACGCAGTATTTT,CASSGQTDTQYF
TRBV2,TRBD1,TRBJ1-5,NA,TGTGCCAGCGTTCCGACAGGGGGCAATCAGCCCCAGCATTTT,CASVPTGGNQPQHF
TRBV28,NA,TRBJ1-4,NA,TGTGCCAGCAGTTTTGTTAGGGCAGGCAATAATGAAAAACTGTTTTTT,CASSFVRAGNNEKLFF
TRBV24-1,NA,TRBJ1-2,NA,TGTGCCACCAGTGACCAGAGGGGCTACACCTTC,CATSDQRGYTF
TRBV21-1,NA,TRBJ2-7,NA,TGTGCCAGCAGCAAAGAAGCAGCCGAAGAGCCAAACTCCTACGAGCAGTACTTC,CASSKEAAEEPNSYEQYF
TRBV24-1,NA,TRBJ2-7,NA,TGTGCCACGGGGATCATTGTCGAGCAGTACTTC,CATGIIVEQYF
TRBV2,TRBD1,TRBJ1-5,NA,TGTGCCAGCAGTGAAGCTCGGGGACAGCGACAGCCCCAGCATTTT,CASSEARGQRQPQHF
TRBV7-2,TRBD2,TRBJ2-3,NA,TGTGCCAGCAGCTTATCAGGGACTAGCGGAGATACGCAGTATTTT,CASSLSGTSGDTQYF
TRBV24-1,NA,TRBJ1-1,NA,TGTGCCACCAGTCCAAGTGGGGCTTTCAACACTGAAGCTTTCTTT,CATSPSGAFNTEAFF
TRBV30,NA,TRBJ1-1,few,TGTGCCTGGAGTGGTACCCAGGGAAATCAAGCTTTCTTT,CAWSGTQGNQAFF
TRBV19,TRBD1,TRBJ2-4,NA,TGTGCCAGGAGGCCCAGGGACAGTATCCTAGCCAAAAACATTCAGTACTTC,CARRPRDSILAKNIQYF
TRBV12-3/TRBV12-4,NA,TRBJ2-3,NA,TGTGCCAGCAGTTTAGCGCAGGGGGATACGCAGTATTTT,CASSLAQGDTQYF
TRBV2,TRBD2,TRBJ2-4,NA,TGTGCCAGCAGGGGACTAGATGATTTCAAAAACATTCAGTACTTC,CASRGLDDFKNIQYF
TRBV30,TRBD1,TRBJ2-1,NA,TGTGCCTGGAGGGGGACAGGGATAGGGGAGCAGTTCTTC,CAWRGTGIGEQFF
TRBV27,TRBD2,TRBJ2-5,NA,TGTGCCAGCAGTTCCGTAGCGGGAGCCGAGACCCAGTACTTC,CASSSVAGAETQYF
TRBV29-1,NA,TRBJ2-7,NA,TGCAGCGTTCGGCTGGGGGCGCAGGGCGAGCAGTACTTC,CSVRLGAQGEQYF
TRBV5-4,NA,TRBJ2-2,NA,TGTGCCAGCAGCTCTCAGGATACCGGGGAGCTGTTTTTT,CASSSQDTGELFF
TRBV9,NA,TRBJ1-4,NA,TGTGCCAGCAGCGGGGGACCGGGCGGTGAAAAACTGTTTTTT,CASSGGPGGEKLFF
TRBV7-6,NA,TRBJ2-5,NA,TGTGCCAGCAGCTATAGGGGCCAAGAGACCCAGTACTTC,CASSYRGQETQYF
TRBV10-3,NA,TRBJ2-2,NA,TGTGCCATCAGTCGTGGGGCTGAGGCGGGGGAGCTGTTTTTT,CAISRGAEAGELFF
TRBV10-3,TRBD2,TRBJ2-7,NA,TGTGCCATCAGTGGGGGACTAGCGGACTACGAGCAGTACTTC,CAISGGLADYEQYF
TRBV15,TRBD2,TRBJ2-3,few,TGTGCCACCAGCAGCCGACTAGCGGGAATAAACACAGATACGCAGTATTTT,CATSSRLAGINTDTQYF
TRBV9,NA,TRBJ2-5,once,TGTGCCAGCAGCCCCTCGGGGGAAGGAGAGACCCAGTACTTC,CASSPSGEGETQYF
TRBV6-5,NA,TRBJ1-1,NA,TGTGCCAGCAGTTACGAGAACTGGGGCACTGAAGCTTTCTTT,CASSYENWGTEAFF
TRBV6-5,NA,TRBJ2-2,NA,TGTGCCAGCACTCGGAGCAACCTCCACACCGGGGAGCTGTTTTTT,CASTRSNLHTGELFF
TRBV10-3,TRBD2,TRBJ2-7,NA,TGTGCCATCAGTGACGTAGGGACTAGCGTTTCCTACGAGCAGTACTTC,CAISDVGTSVSYEQYF
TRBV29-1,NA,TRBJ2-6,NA,TGCAGCGTCCAAGGCGGGGCCAACGTCCTGACTTTC,CSVQGGANVLTF
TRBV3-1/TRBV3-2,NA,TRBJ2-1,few,TGTGCCAGCAGCCAATTTAAGGCAACCCGATCGGAGCAGTTCTTC,CASSQFKATRSEQFF